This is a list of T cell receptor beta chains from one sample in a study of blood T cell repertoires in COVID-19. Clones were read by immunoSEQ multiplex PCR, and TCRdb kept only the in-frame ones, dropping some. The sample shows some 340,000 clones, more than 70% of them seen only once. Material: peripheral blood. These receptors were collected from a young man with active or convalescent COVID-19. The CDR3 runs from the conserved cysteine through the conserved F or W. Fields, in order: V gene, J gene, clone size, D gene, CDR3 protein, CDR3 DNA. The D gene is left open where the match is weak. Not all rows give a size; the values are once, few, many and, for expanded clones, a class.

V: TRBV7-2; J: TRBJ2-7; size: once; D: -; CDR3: CASSSWAFSYEQYF; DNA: TGTGCCAGCAGCTCTTGGGCATTCTCCTACGAGCAGTACTTC
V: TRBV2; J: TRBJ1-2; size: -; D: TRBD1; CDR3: CASSLGQGYGYTF; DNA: TGTGCCAGCAGTTTGGGACAGGGTTATGGCTACACCTTC
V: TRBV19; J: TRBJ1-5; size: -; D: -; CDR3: CASKGDSNQPQHF; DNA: TGTGCCAGTAAGGGGGATAGCAATCAGCCCCAGCATTTT
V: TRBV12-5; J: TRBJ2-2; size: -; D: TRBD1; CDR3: CASGWVLGQGAGELFF; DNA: TGTGCTAGTGGCTGGGTCCTCGGACAGGGGGCCGGGGAGCTGTTTTTT
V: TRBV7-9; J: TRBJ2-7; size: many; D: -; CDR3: CASSFVGRGYEQYF; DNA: TGTGCCAGCAGCTTCGTAGGGAGAGGGTACGAGCAGTACTTC
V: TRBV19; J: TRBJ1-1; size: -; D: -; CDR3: CASSIVASRGAFF; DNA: TGTGCCAGTAGTATAGTAGCCTCCCGGGGGGCTTTCTTT
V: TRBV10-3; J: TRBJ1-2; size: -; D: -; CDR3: CAISDPTRPGGYTF; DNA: TGTGCCATCAGTGACCCGACAAGGCCGGGGGGCTACACCTTC
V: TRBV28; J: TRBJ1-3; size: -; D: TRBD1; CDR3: CASRTHTGVGNTIYF; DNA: TGTGCCAGCAGGACCCATACAGGGGTAGGAAACACCATATATTTT
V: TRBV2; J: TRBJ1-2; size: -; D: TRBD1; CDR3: CASLPGQGVGYTF; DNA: TGTGCCAGCCTTCCGGGACAGGGGGTGGGCTACACCTTC
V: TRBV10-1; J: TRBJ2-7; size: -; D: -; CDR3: CASSESTGWGPYEQYF; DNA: TGCGCCAGCAGTGAGTCTACGGGGTGGGGGCCCTACGAGCAGTACTTC
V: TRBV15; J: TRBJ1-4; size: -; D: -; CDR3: CATSRGNSRNEKLFF; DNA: TGTGCCACCAGCAGAGGGAACAGTCGGAATGAAAAACTGTTTTTT
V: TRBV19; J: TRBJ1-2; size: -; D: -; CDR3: CASSLGPYGYTF; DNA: TGTGCCAGTAGTCTGGGGCCCTATGGCTACACCTTC
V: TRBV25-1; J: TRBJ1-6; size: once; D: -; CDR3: CASSEYEEAGPLHF; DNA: TGTGCCAGCAGTGAATATGAGGAGGCGGGTCCCCTCCACTTT
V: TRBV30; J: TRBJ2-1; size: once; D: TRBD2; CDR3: CACLISGGVNEQFF; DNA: TGTGCCTGCCTAATTAGCGGGGGAGTGAATGAGCAGTTCTTC
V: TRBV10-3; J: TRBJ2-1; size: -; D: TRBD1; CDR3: CAISETGQGSENEQFF; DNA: TGTGCCATCAGTGAGACGGGACAGGGGTCGGAGAATGAGCAGTTCTTC
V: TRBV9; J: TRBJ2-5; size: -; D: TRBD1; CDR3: CASSVTWTGGRETQYF; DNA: TGTGCCAGCAGCGTAACTTGGACAGGGGGGAGGGAGACCCAGTACTTC
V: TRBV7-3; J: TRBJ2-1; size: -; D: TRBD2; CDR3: CASSGAASGFYNEQFF; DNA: TGTGCCAGCAGCGGGGCTGCTAGCGGGTTTTACAATGAGCAGTTCTTC
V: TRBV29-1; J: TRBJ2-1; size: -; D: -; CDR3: CSVRKTASYEQFF; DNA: TGCAGCGTCCGAAAGACAGCGTCATATGAGCAGTTCTTC
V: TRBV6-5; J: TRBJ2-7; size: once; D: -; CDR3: CASRPTGSYEQYF; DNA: TGTGCCAGCAGACCGACGGGGTCCTACGAGCAGTACTTC
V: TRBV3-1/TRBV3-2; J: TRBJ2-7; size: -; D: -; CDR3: CASSLLYEQYF; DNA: TGTGCCAGCAGCCTACTCTACGAGCAGTACTTC
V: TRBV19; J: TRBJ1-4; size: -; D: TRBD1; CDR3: CASTDRGKNEKLFF; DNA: TGTGCCAGTACGGACAGGGGGAAGAATGAAAAACTGTTTTTT
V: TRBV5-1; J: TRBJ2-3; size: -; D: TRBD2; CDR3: CASSVGRADTQYF; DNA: TGCGCCAGCAGCGTTGGGAGGGCAGATACGCAGTATTTT
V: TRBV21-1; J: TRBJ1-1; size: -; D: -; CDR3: CASSKRQGGTEAFF; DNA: TGTGCCAGCAGCAAACGACAGGGGGGCACTGAAGCTTTCTTT
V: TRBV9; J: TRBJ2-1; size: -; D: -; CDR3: CASSPRRYLLDNEQFF; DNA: TGTGCCAGCAGCCCCAGAAGGTACCTTCTAGACAATGAGCAGTTCTTC
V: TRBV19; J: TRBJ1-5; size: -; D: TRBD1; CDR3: CASSIWPTGGNQPQHF; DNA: TGTGCCAGTAGTATATGGCCGACAGGGGGCAATCAGCCCCAGCATTTT
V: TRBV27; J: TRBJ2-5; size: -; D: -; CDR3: CASTSQETQYF; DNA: TGTGCCAGTACATCTCAAGAGACCCAGTACTTC
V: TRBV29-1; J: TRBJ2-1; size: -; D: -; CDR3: CSVEGRSFNEQFF; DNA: TGCAGCGTTGAGGGCCGCTCCTTCAATGAGCAGTTCTTC
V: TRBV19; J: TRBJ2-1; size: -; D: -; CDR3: CASSPPGLNEQFF; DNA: TGTGCCAGTAGTCCCCCCGGACTCAATGAGCAGTTCTTC
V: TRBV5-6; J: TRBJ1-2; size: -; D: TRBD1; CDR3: CASSPDRAGYTF; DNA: TGTGCCAGCAGCCCGGACAGGGCGGGCTACACCTTC
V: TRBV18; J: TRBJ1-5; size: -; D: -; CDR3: CASSPYRNNQPQHF; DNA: TGTGCCAGCTCACCATACAGGAATAATCAGCCCCAGCATTTT
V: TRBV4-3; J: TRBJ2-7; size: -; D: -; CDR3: CASSQESGWVYEQYF; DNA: TGCGCCAGCAGCCAAGAATCGGGGTGGGTCTACGAGCAGTACTTC
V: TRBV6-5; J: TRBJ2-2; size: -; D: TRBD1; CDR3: CASSWTGLTGELFF; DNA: TGTGCCAGCAGCTGGACAGGACTCACCGGGGAGCTGTTTTTT
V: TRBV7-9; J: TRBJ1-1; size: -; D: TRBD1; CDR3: CASSFLPGQGGLRNTEAFF; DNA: TGTGCCAGCAGCTTCCTACCGGGACAGGGAGGTTTGAGAAACACTGAAGCTTTCTTT
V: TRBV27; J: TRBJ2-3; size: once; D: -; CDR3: CASSLGGYPFPDTQYF; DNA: TGTGCCAGCAGTTTAGGGGGGTACCCCTTCCCAGATACGCAGTATTTT
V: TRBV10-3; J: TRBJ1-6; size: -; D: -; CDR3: CAISPGSGDNSPLHF; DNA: TGTGCCATCAGCCCGGGGTCAGGGGACAATTCACCCCTCCACTTT
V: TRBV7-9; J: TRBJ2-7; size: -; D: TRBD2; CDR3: CASSPPSPGLPYEQYF; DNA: TGTGCCAGCAGCCCACCCTCACCGGGACTACCTTACGAGCAGTACTTC
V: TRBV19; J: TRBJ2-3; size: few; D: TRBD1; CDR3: CASRRSDRGNTDTQYF; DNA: TGTGCCAGTAGGCGGAGCGACAGGGGCAACACAGATACGCAGTATTTT
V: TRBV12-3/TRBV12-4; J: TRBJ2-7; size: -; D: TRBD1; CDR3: CASSPRTGDEQYF; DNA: TGTGCCAGCAGTCCCCGGACAGGGGACGAGCAGTACTTC
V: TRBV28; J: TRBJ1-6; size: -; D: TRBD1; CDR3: CASSLGTGGNSPLHF; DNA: TGTGCCAGCAGTCTCGGGACAGGGGGTAATTCACCCCTCCACTTT
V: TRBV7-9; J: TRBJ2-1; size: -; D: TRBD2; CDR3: CASSPTSGSYNEQFF; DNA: TGTGCCAGCAGCCCGACTAGCGGGAGCTACAATGAGCAGTTCTTC
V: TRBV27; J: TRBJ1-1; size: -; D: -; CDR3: CASSLFWGENTEAFF; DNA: TGTGCCAGCAGTTTATTTTGGGGGGAGAACACTGAAGCTTTCTTT